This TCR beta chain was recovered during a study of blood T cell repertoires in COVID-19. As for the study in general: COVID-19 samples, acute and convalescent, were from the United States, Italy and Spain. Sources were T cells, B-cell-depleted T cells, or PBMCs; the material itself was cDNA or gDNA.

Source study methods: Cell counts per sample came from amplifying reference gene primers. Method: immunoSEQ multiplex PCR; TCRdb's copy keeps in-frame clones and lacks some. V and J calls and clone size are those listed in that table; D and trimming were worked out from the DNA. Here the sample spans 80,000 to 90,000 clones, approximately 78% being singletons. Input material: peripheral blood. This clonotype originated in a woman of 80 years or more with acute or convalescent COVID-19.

CDR3 amino acids: CASSRGQGEKLFF. The CDR3 DNA is TGTGCCAGCTCCAGGGGGCAAGGTGAAAAACTGTTTTTT. J is TRBJ1-4 and V is TRBV7-9; 8 positions agree with TRBD1. The CDR3 is made up of 13 amino acids. J was trimmed by 7 bases and V by 8 bases; bases with no gene match: 6. Looked up from germline, CDR1 is SEHNR and CDR2 is FQNEAQ (reference sequence).